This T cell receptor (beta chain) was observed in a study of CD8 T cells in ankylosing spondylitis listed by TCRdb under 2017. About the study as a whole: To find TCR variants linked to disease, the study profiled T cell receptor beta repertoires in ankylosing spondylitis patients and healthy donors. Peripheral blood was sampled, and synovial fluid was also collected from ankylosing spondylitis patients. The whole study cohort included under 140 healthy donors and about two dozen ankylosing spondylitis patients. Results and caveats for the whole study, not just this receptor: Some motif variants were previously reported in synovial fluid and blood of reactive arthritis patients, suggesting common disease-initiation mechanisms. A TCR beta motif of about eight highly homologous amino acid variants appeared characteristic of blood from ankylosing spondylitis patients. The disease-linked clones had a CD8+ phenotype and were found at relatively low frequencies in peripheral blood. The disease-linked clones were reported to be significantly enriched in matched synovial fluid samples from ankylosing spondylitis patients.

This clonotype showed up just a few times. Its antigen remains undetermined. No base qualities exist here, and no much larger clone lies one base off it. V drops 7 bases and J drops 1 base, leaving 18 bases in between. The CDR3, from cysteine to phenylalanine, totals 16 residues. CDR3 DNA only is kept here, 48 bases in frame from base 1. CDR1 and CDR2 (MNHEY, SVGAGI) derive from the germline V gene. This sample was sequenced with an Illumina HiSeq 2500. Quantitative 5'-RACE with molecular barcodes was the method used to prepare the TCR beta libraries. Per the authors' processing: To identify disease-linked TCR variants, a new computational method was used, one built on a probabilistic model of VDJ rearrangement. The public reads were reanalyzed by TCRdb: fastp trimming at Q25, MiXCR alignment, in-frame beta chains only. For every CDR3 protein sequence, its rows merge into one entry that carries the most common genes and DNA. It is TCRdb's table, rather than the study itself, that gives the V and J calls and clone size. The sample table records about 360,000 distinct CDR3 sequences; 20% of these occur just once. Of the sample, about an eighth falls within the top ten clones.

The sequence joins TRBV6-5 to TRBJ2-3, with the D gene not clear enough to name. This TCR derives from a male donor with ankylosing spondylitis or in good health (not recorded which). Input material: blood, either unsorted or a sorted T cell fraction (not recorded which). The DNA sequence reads TGTGCCAGCACCTTACTCGCCGGAGATCGCACAGATACGCAGTATTTT. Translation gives CASTLLAGDRTDTQYF.